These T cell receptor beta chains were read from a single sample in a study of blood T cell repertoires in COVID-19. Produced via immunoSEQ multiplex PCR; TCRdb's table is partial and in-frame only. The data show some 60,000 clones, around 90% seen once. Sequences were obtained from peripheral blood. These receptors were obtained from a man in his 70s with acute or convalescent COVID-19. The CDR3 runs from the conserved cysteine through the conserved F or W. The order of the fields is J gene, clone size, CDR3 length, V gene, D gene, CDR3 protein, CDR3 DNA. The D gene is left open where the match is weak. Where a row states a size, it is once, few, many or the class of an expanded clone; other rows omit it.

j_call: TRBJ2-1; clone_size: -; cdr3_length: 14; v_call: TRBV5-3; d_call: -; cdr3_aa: CARSTWGLYNEQFF; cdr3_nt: TGTGCCAGAAGCACCTGGGGCCTCTACAATGAGCAGTTCTTC
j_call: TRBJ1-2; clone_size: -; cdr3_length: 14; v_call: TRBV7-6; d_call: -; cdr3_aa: CASSPSREVKGYTF; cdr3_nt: TGTGCCAGCAGCCCGAGCAGGGAAGTTAAAGGCTACACCTTC
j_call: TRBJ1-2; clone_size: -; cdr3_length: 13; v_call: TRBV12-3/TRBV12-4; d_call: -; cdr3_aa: CASSLEGTYGYTF; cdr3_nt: TGTGCCAGCAGTTTGGAGGGGACCTATGGCTACACCTTC
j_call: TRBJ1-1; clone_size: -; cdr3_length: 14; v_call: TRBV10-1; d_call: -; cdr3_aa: CASSVGRGLTEAFF; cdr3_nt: TGCGCCAGCAGTGTAGGCAGGGGCTTGACTGAAGCTTTCTTT
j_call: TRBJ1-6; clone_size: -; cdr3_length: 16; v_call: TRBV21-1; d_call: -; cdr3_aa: CASSKNSSVYNSPLHF; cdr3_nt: TGTGCCAGCAGCAAAAATAGCTCAGTCTATAATTCACCCCTCCACTTT
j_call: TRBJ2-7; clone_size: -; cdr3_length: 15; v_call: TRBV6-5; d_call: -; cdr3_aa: CASRSFDRSSYEQYF; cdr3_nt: TGTGCCAGCCGATCCTTTGACAGGAGCTCCTACGAGCAGTACTTC
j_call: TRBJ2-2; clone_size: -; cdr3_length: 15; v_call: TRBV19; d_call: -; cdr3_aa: CASRNRGLPTGELFF; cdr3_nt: TGTGCCAGTAGGAACAGGGGACTCCCCACCGGGGAGCTGTTTTTT
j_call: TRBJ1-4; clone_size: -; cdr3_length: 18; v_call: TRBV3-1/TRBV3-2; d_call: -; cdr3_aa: CASSEGGGGQVANEKLFF; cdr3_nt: TGTGCCAGCAGCGAGGGAGGGGGGGGCCAAGTGGCTAATGAAAAACTGTTTTTT
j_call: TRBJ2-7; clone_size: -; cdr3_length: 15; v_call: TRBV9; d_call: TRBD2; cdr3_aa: CASSVDPSGPYEQYF; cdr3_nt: TGTGCCAGCAGCGTAGACCCTAGCGGTCCCTACGAGCAGTACTTC
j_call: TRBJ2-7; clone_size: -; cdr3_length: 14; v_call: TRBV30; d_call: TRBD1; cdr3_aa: CAWSLRDRRNEQYF; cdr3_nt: TGTGCCTGGAGCCTACGGGACAGGAGGAACGAGCAGTACTTC
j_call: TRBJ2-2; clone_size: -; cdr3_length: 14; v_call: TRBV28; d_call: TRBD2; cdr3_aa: CASNLAGATGELFF; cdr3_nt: TGTGCCAGCAACCTAGCGGGAGCTACCGGGGAGCTGTTTTTT
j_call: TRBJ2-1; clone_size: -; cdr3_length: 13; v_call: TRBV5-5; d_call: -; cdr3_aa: CASSLPGGASQFF; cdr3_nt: TGTGCCAGCAGCCTGCCGGGTGGCGCTAGCCAGTTCTTC
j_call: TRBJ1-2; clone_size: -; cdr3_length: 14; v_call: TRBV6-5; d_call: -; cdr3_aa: CASSYLGRVHGYTF; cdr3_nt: TGTGCCAGCAGTTATTTGGGCAGGGTTCACGGCTACACCTTC
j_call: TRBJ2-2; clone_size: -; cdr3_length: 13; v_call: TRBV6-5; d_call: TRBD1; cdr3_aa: CASRNRGTGELFF; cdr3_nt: TGTGCCAGCAGAAACAGGGGGACCGGGGAGCTGTTTTTT
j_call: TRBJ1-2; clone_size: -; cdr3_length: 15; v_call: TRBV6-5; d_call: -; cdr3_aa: CASAGGQTYYYGYTF; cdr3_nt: TGTGCCAGCGCCGGTGGACAGACTTACTATTATGGCTACACCTTC
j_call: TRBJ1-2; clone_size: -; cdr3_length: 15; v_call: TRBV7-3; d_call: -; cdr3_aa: CASSSNGGQAYGYTF; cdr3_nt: TGTGCCAGCAGCTCTAATGGGGGACAAGCCTATGGCTACACCTTC
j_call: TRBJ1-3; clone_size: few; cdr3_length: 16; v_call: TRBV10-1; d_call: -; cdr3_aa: CASSESTGLSGNTIYF; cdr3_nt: TGCGCCAGCAGTGAGTCGACAGGTCTTTCTGGAAACACCATATATTTT
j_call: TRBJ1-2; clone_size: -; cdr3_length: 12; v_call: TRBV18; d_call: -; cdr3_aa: CASQGGAGGYTF; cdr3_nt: TGTGCCAGCCAAGGGGGGGCTGGTGGCTACACCTTC
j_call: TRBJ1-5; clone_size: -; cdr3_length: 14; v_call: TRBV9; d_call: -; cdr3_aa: CASSVGQGNQPQHF; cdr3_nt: TGTGCCAGCAGCGTAGGTCAGGGGAATCAGCCCCAGCATTTT
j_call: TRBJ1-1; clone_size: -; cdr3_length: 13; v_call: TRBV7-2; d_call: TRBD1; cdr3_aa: CASSPGMGQGAFF; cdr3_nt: TGTGCCAGCAGCCCAGGGATGGGACAGGGGGCTTTCTTT
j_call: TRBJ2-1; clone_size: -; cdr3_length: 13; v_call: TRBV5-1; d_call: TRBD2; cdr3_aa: CASSGLTSPEQFF; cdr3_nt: TGCGCCAGCAGCGGACTGACTAGCCCTGAGCAGTTCTTC
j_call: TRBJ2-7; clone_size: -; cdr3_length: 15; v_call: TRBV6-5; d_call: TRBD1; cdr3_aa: CASSFAPGQGTEQYF; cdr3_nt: TGTGCCAGCAGTTTCGCACCGGGACAGGGAACCGAGCAGTACTTC
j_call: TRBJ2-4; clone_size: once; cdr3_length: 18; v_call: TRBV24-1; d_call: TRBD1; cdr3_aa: CATSDSGQVGLAKNIQYF; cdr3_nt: TGTGCCACCAGTGACTCGGGACAGGTGGGATTAGCCAAAAACATTCAGTACTTC
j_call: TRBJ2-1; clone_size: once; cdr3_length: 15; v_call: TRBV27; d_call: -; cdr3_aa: CASSPGLTSYNEQFF; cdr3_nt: TGTGCCAGCAGCCCTGGACTGACTTCCTACAATGAGCAGTTCTTC
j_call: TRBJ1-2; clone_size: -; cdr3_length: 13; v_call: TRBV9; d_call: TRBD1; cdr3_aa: CASRTGTGYGYTF; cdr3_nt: TGTGCCAGCAGGACCGGGACAGGCTATGGCTACACCTTC
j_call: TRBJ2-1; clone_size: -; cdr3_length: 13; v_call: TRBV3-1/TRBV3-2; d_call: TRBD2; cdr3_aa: CASRLAGNNEQFF; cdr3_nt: TGTGCCAGCAGACTAGCGGGAAACAATGAGCAGTTCTTC
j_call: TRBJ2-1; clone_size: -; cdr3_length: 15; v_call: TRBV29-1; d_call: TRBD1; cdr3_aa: CSVASGTGAYNEQFF; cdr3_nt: TGCAGCGTTGCCTCCGGGACAGGAGCCTACAATGAGCAGTTCTTC
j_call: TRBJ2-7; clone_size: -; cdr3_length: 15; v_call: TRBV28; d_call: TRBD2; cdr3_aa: CASSSSGNRWDEQYF; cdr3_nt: TGTGCCAGCAGCTCTAGCGGGAACCGCTGGGACGAGCAGTACTTC
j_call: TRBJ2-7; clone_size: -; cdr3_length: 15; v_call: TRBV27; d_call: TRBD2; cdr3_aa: CASRGGGLGSYEQYF; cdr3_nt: TGTGCCAGCAGAGGGGGGGGACTAGGCAGCTACGAGCAGTACTTC
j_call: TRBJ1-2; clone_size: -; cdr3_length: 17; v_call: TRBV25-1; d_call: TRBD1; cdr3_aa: CASSATLGGGSGVGYTF; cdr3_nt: TGTGCCAGCAGTGCTACCCTCGGAGGGGGCTCAGGTGTAGGCTACACCTTC
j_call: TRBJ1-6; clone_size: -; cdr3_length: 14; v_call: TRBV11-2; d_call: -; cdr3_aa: CASSLEQPSSPLHF; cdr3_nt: TGTGCCAGCAGCTTGGAACAGCCCTCTTCACCCCTCCACTTT
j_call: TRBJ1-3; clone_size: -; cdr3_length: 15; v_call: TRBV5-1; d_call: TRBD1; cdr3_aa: CASTPGQGAGNTIYF; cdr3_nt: TGCGCCAGCACCCCGGGGCAGGGGGCTGGAAACACCATATATTTT
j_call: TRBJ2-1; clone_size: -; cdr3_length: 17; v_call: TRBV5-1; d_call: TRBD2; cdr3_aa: CASSLVTSGSKGNEQFF; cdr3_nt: TGCGCCAGCAGCTTGGTGACTAGCGGGTCCAAAGGGAATGAGCAGTTCTTC